The 30 T cell receptor beta chains reported below all come from one sample, sequenced in a study of T cell repertoires in cytomegalovirus infection. TCRdb re-called the reads through MiXCR, storing one row per CDR3 protein. This sample has 200,000 to 300,000 distinct CDR3 sequences, with roughly an eighth found just once. Sequencing was performed on PBMCs. All receptors come from a human donor in good health (CMV status not recorded). Some clones in this sample may be carry-over from other donors' samples.

This clonotype has a handful of counts. This sequence joins TRBV6-1 and TRBJ1-2, with D possibly matching TRBD1 (5 bases). The germline V gene encodes CDR1 MNHNS and CDR2 SASEGT. This CDR3 has 14 amino acids. V was shortened by 9 bases and J by 6 bases, with 20 bases between the two germline ends. The CDR3 sequence: CASFWTGGPDGYTF. The CDR3 nucleotides read TGTGCCAGTTTCTGGACGGGGGGACCCGATGGCTACACCTTC.

This clonotype was picked up many times. This chain connects TRBV25-1 to TRBJ1-2; D remains unclear. The CDR3 runs 14 residues. The V gene's germline CDR1 is MGHDK and CDR2 SYGVNS. V lost 2 bases and J 4 bases, leaving 11 bases between the germline ends. CDR3 sequence: CASSEGVGSYGYTF. The CDR3 bases are TGTGCCAGCAGTGAAGGGGTCGGTTCCTATGGCTACACCTTC.

This chain joins TRBV29-1 and TRBJ2-4, with no clear D. Trimming pared 7 bases from V and 1 base from J, leaving 20 bases between. From germline, CDR1 is SQVTM and CDR2 ANQGSEA. The CDR3 is 16 amino acids. The CDR3 is CSAQARVFGAKNIQYF. CDR3 nucleotide sequence: TGCAGCGCCCAAGCTCGGGTCTTTGGGGCCAAAAACATTCAGTACTTC. Drawing the rest from reference TRBV29-1 and TRBJ2-4, the complete variable domain is SAVISQKPSRDICQRGTSLTIQCQVDSQVTMMFWYRQQPGQSLTLIATANQGSEATYESGFVIDKFPISRPNLTFSTLTVSNMSPEDSSIYLCSAQARVFGAKNIQYFGAGTRLSVL.

This clonotype turned up a few times. The chain carries TRBV7-6 and TRBJ2-7; the match to TRBD2 covers 13 bases. This CDR3 is built from 17 residues. V lost 4 bases and J lost 3; bases outside the gene matches: 9. From germline, CDR1 is SGHVS and CDR2 FNYEAQ. The CDR3 bases are TGTGCCAGCAGCTCTTCCTTCGGACTAGCGGGGGACTACGAGCAGTACTTC. This codes for CASSSSFGLAGDYEQYF.

This clonotype came up a few times. The J gene is TRBJ2-1, the V gene TRBV11-1; D is uncertain. The length of the CDR3 is 13 residues. Germline V gene sequence: CDR1 SGHAT, CDR2 FQDESV (reference sequence). V was shortened by 5 bases and J by 6 bases, with 11 bases between the two germline ends. The CDR3 coding sequence is TGTGCCAGCAGCCGGACCACCCGCAATGAGCAGTTCTTC. Encoded protein: CASSRTTRNEQFF. Supplemented by reference TRBV11-1 and TRBJ2-1, the full variable domain reads EAEVAQSPRYKITEKSQAVAFWCDPISGHATLYWYRQILGQGPELLVQFQDESVVDDSQLPKDRFSAERLKGVDSTLKIQPAELGDSAMYLCASSRTTRNEQFFGPGTRLTVL.

The CDR3 loop is CASSRGGTLSYEQYF. In nucleotides, the CDR3 is TGTGCCAGCAGCCGGGGCGGGACACTCTCCTACGAGCAGTACTTC. This sequence joins TRBV3-1 and TRBJ2-7; D is possibly TRBD1 or TRBD2 (6 bases each). Trimming left V 4 bases short and J 0 bases short, with 13 bases between. This CDR3 is 15 amino acids long. Germline CDR1 and CDR2: LGHDT and YNNKEL (reference sequence).

This clonotype was seen at least ten times. This chain connects TRBV5-4 to TRBJ2-5; 11 bases are a match to TRBD1. This CDR3 comprises 15 residues. Germline-derived CDR1 and CDR2 are SGHNT and YYREEE (reference sequence). J gave up 3 bases and V 4 bases, and 5 bases lay outside the gene matches. Here the CDR3 DNA reads TGTGCCAGCAGCAGAGGGACAGGGGGAGAAGAGACCCAGTACTTC. Translation: CASSRGTGGEETQYF.

As concerns this clonotype: At one end, the junction sequence differs from germline, possibly due to a read error. Written as DNA, the CDR3 is TGCAGTGCTAGAGTAGGAGGACTTAACCACAATGAGCTGTTCTTC. Protein sequence: CSARVGGLNHNELFF. This chain joins TRBV20-1 and TRBJ2-1; tentative D call: TRBD2 (5 bases). Germline V lookup: CDR1 DFQATT, CDR2 SNEGSKA (reference sequence). This CDR3 region has 15 residues.

This clonotype was recorded a few times. This chain uses TRBV27 with TRBJ2-4; TRBD1 is a possible D gene (5 bases). The CDR3 is 13 amino acids. Trimming pared 3 bases from V and 7 bases from J, leaving 10 bases between. CDR1 and CDR2 from the germline V gene are MNHEY and SMNVEV (reference sequence). The CDR3 is CASSFDSWNIQYF. The CDR3 nucleotides read TGTGCCAGCAGTTTTGACAGTTGGAACATTCAGTACTTC.

The V gene is TRBV5-4, the J gene TRBJ2-3; D is uncertain. This CDR3 contains 13 residues. Germline CDR1 is SGHNT and CDR2 is YYREEE (reference sequence). V lost 0 bases and J 4 bases, leaving 6 bases between the germline ends. In DNA form, the CDR3 reads TGTGCCAGCAGCTTGGCCTTCGCAGATACGCAGTATTTT. Translated: CASSLAFADTQYF.

The chain combines TRBV6-6 with TRBJ1-5, with TRBD1 matching over 7 bases. Germline loops: CDR1 MNHNY, CDR2 SVGAGI (reference sequence). The CDR3 is made up of 15 amino acids. J was trimmed by 3 bases and V by 6 bases; bases with no gene match: 8. The CDR3 DNA reads as TGTGCCAGCAGGTCGGGTGGGACAGTCAATCAGCCCCAGCATTTT. Protein: CASRSGGTVNQPQHF.

In its sample, this clonotype was seen many times. V is TRBV7-3 and J is TRBJ2-1; D possibly uses TRBD1 or TRBD2 (5 bases each). Trimming stripped 1 base from V and 5 bases from J, with 12 bases between. CDR3 length: 15 residues. Germline CDR1 is SGHTA and CDR2 is FQGTGA. The DNA for the CDR3 is TGTGCCAGCAGCTTAATCGGGGCAGGGAACAATGAGCAGTTCTTC. Translation: CASSLIGAGNNEQFF.

This clonotype has ten or more counts. This chain uses TRBV4-1 with TRBJ1-4, with D unclear. Germline V CDR1 and CDR2: MGHRA, YSYEKL. The V and J ends lost 0 bases and 7 bases respectively, with 12 bases between them. The CDR3 consists of 15 residues. CDR3 sequence (DNA): TGCGCCAGCAGCCAAGAAGGTCGGGGAACTGAAAAACTGTTTTTT. Protein product: CASSQEGRGTEKLFF.

There are many counts of this clonotype. The rearrangement joins TRBV6-1 to TRBJ1-5; TRBD1 might be the D (6 bases). V lost 8 bases, J lost 5 bases, and 10 bases lay in between. Germline V gene data show CDR1 as MNHNS and CDR2 as SASEGT. The CDR3 length is 12 residues. CDR3 DNA: TGTGCCAGCGGGGGGGGCGATCAGCCCCAGCATTTT. It yields the protein CASGGGDQPQHF.

V is TRBV20-1 and J is TRBJ2-3, with 8 bases fitting TRBD2. The CDR3 has 15 amino acids. Germline V gives CDR1 DFQATT, CDR2 SNEGSKA (reference sequence). After removal of 5 bases from V and 1 base from J, the junction contained 8 bases not matched to a gene. The CDR3 here is CSAPGGGAGTDTQYF. Here the CDR3 DNA reads TGCAGTGCTCCCGGGGGGGGGGCTGGCACAGATACGCAGTATTTT.

This clonotype was detected ten times or more. The chain recombines TRBV19 with TRBJ1-1; D ambiguous. The CDR3 is 14 amino acids. Trimming took off 3 bases at V and 1 base at J, with 9 bases between the two ends. Looked up from germline, CDR1 is LNHDA and CDR2 is SQIVND (reference sequence). The CDR3, as DNA: TGTGCCAGTAGTATTCGATCTCGGAACACTGAAGCTTTCTTT. The encoded protein is CASSIRSRNTEAFF.

The V and J genes are TRBV4-2 and TRBJ2-1; unclear D gene. The germline V and J ends were trimmed by 0 bases and 0 bases, with 9 bases remaining between them. The CDR3 covers 16 residues. Germline values: CDR1 LGHNA, CDR2 YNFKEQ. Written as DNA, the CDR3 is TGTGCCAGCAGCCAAGAGGGTCCTTCCTCCTACAATGAGCAGTTCTTC. It encodes CASSQEGPSSYNEQFF.

The chain uses TRBV20-1 and TRBJ1-6; the match to TRBD1 covers 10 bases. Trimming cost V 6 bases and J 9 bases; bases outside gene matches: 8. CDR3 size: 14 residues. The germline V gene has CDR1 DFQATT and CDR2 SNEGSKA (reference sequence). CDR3 sequence (DNA): TGCAGTGCCTCTGCGACAGGGGGCTTTTCACCCCTCCACTTT. Translation gives CSASATGGFSPLHF.

In its sample, this clonotype was seen a few times. J is TRBJ2-1 and V is TRBV2, with 7 bases matching TRBD2. Germline lookup yields CDR1 SNHLY and CDR2 FYNNEI. V lost 7 bases to trimming and J lost 5 bases; unmatched junction nucleotides: 5. The CDR3 consists of 13 residues. CDR3 amino acids: CASNGGSDNEQFF. In DNA, the CDR3 is TGTGCCAGCAATGGCGGGAGCGACAATGAGCAGTTCTTC.

This clonotype was observed a few times. This chain joins TRBV19 and TRBJ1-5, with D unresolved. Deletions cut 5 bases from V and 7 bases from J, with 18 bases between. There are 15 residues in the CDR3. Germline CDR1 is LNHDA and CDR2 is SQIVND (reference sequence). The CDR3: CASSGLRAQEQPQHF. The CDR3 bases are TGTGCCAGTAGTGGCCTGAGGGCGCAGGAACAGCCCCAGCATTTT. The whole variable domain, filled in from reference TRBV19 and TRBJ1-5, reads DGGITQSPKYLFRKEGQNVTLSCEQNLNHDAMYWYRQDPGQGLRLIYYSQIVNDFQKGDIAEGYSVSREKKESFPLTVTSAQKNPTAFYLCASSGLRAQEQPQHFGDGTRLSIL.

This clonotype has a handful of counts. This rearrangement joins TRBV20-1 to TRBJ1-1; 10 bases map to TRBD1. Germline V gives CDR1 DFQATT, CDR2 SNEGSKA (reference sequence). This CDR3 spans 14 amino acids. The V gene end was trimmed by 6 bases and the J gene end by 2 bases; junction bases not matched to a gene: 6. CDR3 nucleotide sequence: TGCAGTGCAGATTCGACAGGGGGCAACACTGAAGCTTTCTTT. Translating it yields CSADSTGGNTEAFF.

This clonotype was seen repeatedly, ten times or more. J is TRBJ2-2 and V is TRBV11-2; weak D call: TRBD1 (6 bases). The CDR3 is made up of 14 amino acids. Trimming pared 6 bases from V and 5 bases from J, leaving 13 bases between. Germline loops: CDR1 SGHAT, CDR2 FQNNGV. The CDR3: CASRAGEWTGELFF. CDR3 bases: TGTGCCAGCAGGGCAGGGGAGTGGACCGGGGAGCTGTTTTTT.

This clonotype turned up a few times. This chain uses TRBV7-9 with TRBJ1-4, with TRBD1 as a possible D gene (5 bases). Between the trimmed V and J ends, which lost 4 bases and 5 bases, there was a span of 11 bases. The V gene's germline CDR1 is SEHNR and CDR2 FQNEAQ (reference sequence). The CDR3 contains 14 residues. In nucleotides, the CDR3 is TGTGCCAGCAGCTCTGGGCAGGGAAATGAAAAACTGTTTTTT. Protein: CASSSGQGNEKLFF.

The CDR3 reads CASSLGGPGNTEAFF. In DNA, the CDR3 is TGCGCCAGCAGCTTGGGGGGCCCAGGCAACACTGAAGCTTTCTTT. The rearrangement uses TRBV5-1 and TRBJ1-1; TRBD1 is a possible D gene (5 bases). Germline V lookup: CDR1 SGHRS, CDR2 YFSETQ. Trimming shortened V by 0 bases and J by 2 bases, and 11 bases separated the two germline ends. This CDR3 is built from 15 residues.

This clonotype was detected a few times. The chain links TRBV7-4 to TRBJ1-4, with 9 bases aligning to TRBD1. The J segment lost 5 bases and the V segment lost 5 bases, leaving 3 bases of the junction unmatched. Germline loops: CDR1 SGHVT, CDR2 SQSDAQ. This CDR3 comprises 14 residues. The CDR3 DNA sequence: TGTGCCAGCAGCCCAGGACAGGGGAATGAAAAACTGTTTTTT. As protein: CASSPGQGNEKLFF.

The chain is built from TRBV18 and TRBJ1-4, with a tentative D call TRBD1 (5 bases). This CDR3 is 11 amino acids long. CDR1 and CDR2 (germline): KGHSH, LQKENI. V lost 3 bases and J 14 bases, leaving 10 bases between the germline ends. The CDR3, as DNA: TGTGCCAGCTCACCGGGGGAGGCCCTGTTTTTT. It encodes CASSPGEALFF.

The chain couples TRBV14 to TRBJ1-4; 11 nucleotides line up with TRBD1. V was pared by 1 base and J by 14 bases, with 6 bases of the junction left unmatched. This CDR3 has 14 residues. Germline V gene data show CDR1 as SGHDN and CDR2 as FVKESK. The CDR3 region has the DNA TGTGCCAGCAGCCAAGGGGACAGGGGGTTTAGGCTGTTTTTT. Translation: CASSQGDRGFRLFF. Drawing the rest from reference TRBV14 and TRBJ1-4, the complete variable domain is EAGVTQFPSHSVIEKGQTVTLRCDPISGHDNLYWYRRVMGKEIKFLLHFVKESKQDESGMPNNRFLAERTGGTYSTLKVQPAELEDSGVYFCASSQGDRGFRLFFGSGTQLSVL.

At least ten counts were recorded for this clonotype. The chain carries TRBV28 and TRBJ1-5; 9 nucleotides match TRBD1. The trim removed 6 bases at V and 7 bases at J, leaving 16 bases unmatched. Germline V gene data show CDR1 as MDHEN and CDR2 as SYDVKM. The CDR3 runs to 17 residues. The CDR3 bases are TGTGCCAGCAGCCCTGACAGGGGGTCGATCAGGGGCCAGCCCCAGCATTTT. It encodes CASSPDRGSIRGQPQHF.

The rearrangement links TRBV20-1 to TRBJ1-1; D unresolved. From germline, CDR1 is DFQATT and CDR2 SNEGSKA (reference sequence). Between the trimmed V and J ends, which lost 6 bases and 2 bases, there was a span of 13 bases. The CDR3 loop spans 13 amino acids. The CDR3 protein is CSAPAERNTEAFF. The CDR3, as DNA: TGCAGTGCCCCAGCTGAGAGAAACACTGAAGCTTTCTTT.

This clonotype was counted ten times or more. The rearrangement links TRBV6-2 or TRBV6-3 to TRBJ2-7; maybe TRBD1 (5 bases). V lost 6 bases and J lost 1, with 19 bases in between. There are 16 residues in the CDR3. Germline CDR1 reads MNHEY; CDR2 reads SVGEGT. CDR3 in DNA: TGTGCCAGCAGCACAAGCCTTGCAGGGCGATCCTACGAGCAGTACTTC. As protein: CASSTSLAGRSYEQYF.